The rows below give T cell receptor beta chains drawn from one sample of a study of blood T cell repertoires in COVID-19. Here immunoSEQ multiplex PCR was the method, and the copy in TCRdb shows in-frame clones only, minus some. The data contain some 200,000 clones, under 85% of them seen just once; the ten biggest clones take up 5.5% to 7.5%. The specimen sequenced was peripheral blood. The receptors derive from a middle-aged woman with acute or convalescent COVID-19. Both conserved end residues are part of each CDR3. D genes are given only for firm matches. Clone sizes are given selectively: once, few, many, or a class where the clone is expanded.

v_call,d_call,j_call,clone_size,cdr3_nt,cdr3_aa
TRBV5-1,NA,TRBJ2-2,NA,TGCGCCAGCAGTCGGACGGGAAACACCGGGGAGCTGTTTTTT,CASSRTGNTGELFF
TRBV4-1,TRBD1,TRBJ1-3,NA,TGCGCCAGCAGCCAAGATGGGACCCAGGGGGACACCATATATTTT,CASSQDGTQGDTIYF
TRBV11-2,NA,TRBJ2-7,NA,TGTGCCAGCAGCCCACGGGGTGGTGTTGAGCAGTACTTC,CASSPRGGVEQYF
TRBV20-1,NA,TRBJ2-1,NA,TGCAGTGCTAGTTTACAGTGGAGCGGTGAGCAGTTCTTC,CSASLQWSGEQFF
TRBV7-6,TRBD2,TRBJ2-3,NA,TGTGCCAGCACACCCTTAGCGGGAGGGCTAGATACGCAGTATTTT,CASTPLAGGLDTQYF
TRBV5-1,NA,TRBJ2-1,NA,TGCGCCAGCGCCGCGCAGCGGAGCTCCTACAATGAGCAGTTCTTC,CASAAQRSSYNEQFF
TRBV6-4,NA,TRBJ2-1,NA,TGTGCCATCTCCAATGAGCAGTTCTTC,CAISNEQFF
TRBV19,TRBD2,TRBJ2-7,NA,TGTGCCAGTAGTAAAAGCGGGGTCTACTACGAGCAGTACTTC,CASSKSGVYYEQYF
TRBV4-2,NA,TRBJ1-1,NA,TGTGCCAGCAGCCAAGACTGGGGGGGAACAAGAGCAACTGAAGCTTTCTTT,CASSQDWGGTRATEAFF
TRBV30,TRBD2,TRBJ2-7,NA,TGTGCCTGGAGGACGACTAGCGGGACCTACGAGCAGTACTTC,CAWRTTSGTYEQYF
TRBV5-4,TRBD2,TRBJ2-5,NA,TGTGCCAGCAGCTCGGGGAGGGGATACCAAGAGACCCAGTACTTC,CASSSGRGYQETQYF
TRBV7-9,TRBD2,TRBJ2-3,few,TGTGCCAGCAGTAGCGGGAGGGGTGTTGATGGCACAGATACGCAGTATTTT,CASSSGRGVDGTDTQYF
TRBV12-1,NA,TRBJ1-2,NA,TGTGCCACCGGACTGGACAGTTCAAGGTGGGGTGAGGGGCGGACGGTGTATGGCTACACCTTC,CATGLDSSRWGEGRTVYGYTF
TRBV6-5,TRBD1,TRBJ1-1,NA,TGTGCCAGCAGCTTGGGACAGGGCTCTGAAGCTTTCTTT,CASSLGQGSEAFF